This T cell receptor (beta chain) was identified in a study of beta chain features in type 1 diabetes. In germline, CDR1 is ENHRY, CDR2 SYGVKD. The CDR3 spans 13 residues. V lost 7 bases, J lost 13 bases, and 20 bases lay in between. All of the isolated RNA was reverse transcribed, so expressed TCRB transcripts were sequenced. The repertoire was sequenced with immunoSEQ multiplex PCR; TCRdb's copy has only in-frame clones and lacks some. The table has roughly 400,000 clones, approximately 15% seen once; the top ten hold 0.035% to 0.04%. Each sorted population was over 98% pure. This TCR was sampled from a man aged 30-40 years in good health. The sequenced material came from naive CD4+ T cells from blood. The J gene is TRBJ2-1, the V gene TRBV10-3, with a tentative D call TRBD2 (6 bases). In DNA, the CDR3 is TGTGCCATCACTGCTGTCGGAGCGGGCCGACAGTTCTTC. It yields the protein CAITAVGAGRQFF.